This T cell receptor beta chain came from a study of CD8 T cells in ankylosing spondylitis (dated by TCRdb to between 2016 and 2019). Study-level background: The study profiled T cell receptor beta repertoires in healthy donors and ankylosing spondylitis patients to find disease-linked TCR variants. The full study cohort comprised around 25 ankylosing spondylitis patients and 110 or so healthy donors. Samples of peripheral blood were taken, and for ankylosing spondylitis patients, synovial fluid was collected as well.

This clonotype showed up just a few times. Its recognized antigen is unknown. Qualities for individual bases were not recorded, and no much larger clone is one base off. Points the paper makes about the study in general: Some motif variants were previously reported in synovial fluid and blood of reactive arthritis patients, suggesting common disease-initiation mechanisms. In peripheral blood, the disease-linked clones were found at relatively low frequencies and had a CD8+ phenotype. According to the report, matched synovial fluid samples from ankylosing spondylitis patients were significantly enriched for the disease-linked clones. Blood from ankylosing spondylitis patients appeared to be characterized by a TCR beta motif composed of 7 to 9 highly homologous amino acid variants.

Sequencer: Illumina HiSeq 2500. Quantitative 5'-RACE with molecular barcodes was the method used to prepare the TCR beta libraries. The published analysis was carried out like this. To identify disease-linked TCR variants, a new computational method was used, one built on a probabilistic model of VDJ rearrangement. TCRdb handled the public reads itself, with Q25 trimming in fastp and clone calling in MiXCR, and kept productive beta chains. For every CDR3 protein sequence, its rows merge into one entry that carries the most common genes and DNA. TCRdb, not the authors, supplied the V and J calls. This sample holds about 340,000 distinct CDR3 sequences; roughly 14% were observed only once. The top ten clones comprise approximately 1% of the sample. This receptor was taken from a male donor with ankylosing spondylitis or in good health (not recorded which). Sample: blood, either unsorted or a sorted T cell fraction (not recorded which).

The DNA sequence follows: TGTGCCAGCTCACCGTTGGGTCAGGGCATCAACGAGCAGTACTTC. It is translated as CASSPLGQGINEQYF. The chain is encoded by TRBV18 joined to TRBJ2-7; perhaps TRBD1 is the D gene, with 5 bases matching. The CDR3 spans 15 residues, from the cysteine through the phenylalanine. The CDR3 DNA has 45 bases and is translated from base 1. The germline V gene supplies CDR1 KGHSH and CDR2 LQKENI. Deletion took 3 bases off V and 5 bases off J, with a span of 17 bases between the germline ends. Where the CDR3 stops, the reference TRBV18 and TRBJ2-7 genes take over; the full variable domain is NAGVMQNPRHLVRRRGQEARLRCSPMKGHSHVYWYRQLPEEGLKFMVYLQKENIIDESGMPKERFSAEFPKEGPSILRIQQVVRGDSAAYFCASSPLGQGINEQYFGPGTRLTVT.